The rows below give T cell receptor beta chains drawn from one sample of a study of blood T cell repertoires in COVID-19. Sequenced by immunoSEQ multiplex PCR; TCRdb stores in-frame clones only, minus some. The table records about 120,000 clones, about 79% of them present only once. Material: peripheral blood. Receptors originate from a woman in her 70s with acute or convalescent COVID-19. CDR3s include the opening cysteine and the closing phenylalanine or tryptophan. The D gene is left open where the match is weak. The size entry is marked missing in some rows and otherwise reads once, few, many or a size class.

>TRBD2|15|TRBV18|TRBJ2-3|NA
CASSPIAGDTDTQYF
TGTGCCAGCTCACCAATAGCGGGGGACACAGATACGCAGTATTTT
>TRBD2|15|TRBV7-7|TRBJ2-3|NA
CASSFSSGGTDTQYF
TGTGCCAGCAGCTTTTCTAGCGGGGGCACAGATACGCAGTATTTT
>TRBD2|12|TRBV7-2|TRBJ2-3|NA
CASSLRRDYQYF
TGTGCCAGCAGCTTAAGGCGGGACTACCAGTATTTT
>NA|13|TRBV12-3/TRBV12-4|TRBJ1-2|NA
CASSLGENYGYTF
TGTGCCAGCAGTTTAGGAGAGAACTATGGCTACACCTTC
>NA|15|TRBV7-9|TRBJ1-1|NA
CASSLSPAVNTEAFF
TGTGCCAGCAGCTTATCTCCGGCGGTGAACACTGAAGCTTTCTTT
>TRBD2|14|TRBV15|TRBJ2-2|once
CATARLADTGELFF
TGTGCCACCGCCCGACTAGCGGACACCGGGGAGCTGTTTTTT
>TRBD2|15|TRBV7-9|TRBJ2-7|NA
CASSSGTSGGDEQYF
TGTGCCAGCAGCTCCGGGACTAGCGGGGGGGACGAGCAGTACTTC
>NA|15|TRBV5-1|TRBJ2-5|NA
CASSPGEVAQETQYF
TGCGCCAGCAGCCCCGGGGAGGTAGCACAAGAGACCCAGTACTTC
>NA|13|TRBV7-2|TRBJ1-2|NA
CASSLQGSYGYTF
TGTGCCAGCAGCTTACAGGGGAGCTATGGCTACACCTTC
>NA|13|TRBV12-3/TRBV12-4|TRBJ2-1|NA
CASSLAGVGEQFF
TGTGCCAGCAGTTTAGCAGGGGTAGGTGAGCAGTTCTTC
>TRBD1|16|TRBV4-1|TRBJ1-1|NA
CASSQPRDRGGTEAFF
TGCGCCAGCAGCCAACCAAGGGACAGGGGAGGCACTGAAGCTTTCTTT
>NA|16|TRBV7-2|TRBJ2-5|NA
CASSLVGGGADGTQYF
TGTGCCAGCAGCTTAGTTGGTGGGGGGGCCGACGGGACCCAGTACTTC
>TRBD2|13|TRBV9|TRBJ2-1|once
CASSPGTSFEQFF
TGTGCCAGCAGCCCCGGGACTAGCTTTGAGCAGTTCTTC
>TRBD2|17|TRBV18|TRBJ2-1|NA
CASSSPGLAGGYNEQFF
TGTGCCAGCTCATCTCCCGGACTAGCGGGGGGGTACAATGAGCAGTTCTTC
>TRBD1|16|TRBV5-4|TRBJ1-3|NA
CASSDGQGVWGNTIYF
TGTGCCAGCAGCGACGGACAGGGGGTATGGGGAAACACCATATATTTT
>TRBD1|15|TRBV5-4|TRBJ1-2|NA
CASSFGQGTNYGYTF
TGTGCCAGCAGCTTCGGACAGGGGACTAACTATGGCTACACCTTC
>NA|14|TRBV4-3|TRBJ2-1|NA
CASSQEPGYNEQFF
TGCGCCAGCAGCCAAGAACCCGGGTACAATGAGCAGTTCTTC
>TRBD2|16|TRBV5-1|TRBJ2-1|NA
CASSLGLAGGNNEQFF
TGCGCCAGCAGCTTGGGATTAGCGGGGGGCAACAATGAGCAGTTCTTC
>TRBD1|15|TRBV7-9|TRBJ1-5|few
CASSFGQGNNQPQHF
TGTGCCAGCAGCTTTGGACAGGGGAACAATCAGCCCCAGCATTTT
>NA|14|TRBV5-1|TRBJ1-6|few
CASSLGGIGSPLHF
TGCGCCAGCAGCCTCGGGGGGATTGGTTCACCCCTCCACTTT
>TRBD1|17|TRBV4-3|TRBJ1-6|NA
CASSQDYQGAGNSPLHF
TGCGCCAGCAGCCAAGATTATCAGGGGGCGGGAAATTCACCCCTCCACTTT
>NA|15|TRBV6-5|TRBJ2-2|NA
CASRRTGLNTGELFF
TGTGCCAGCAGGCGCACAGGCCTAAACACCGGGGAGCTGTTTTTT
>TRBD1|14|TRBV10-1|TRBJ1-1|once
CASTRDRGNTEAFF
TGCGCCAGCACCCGGGACAGGGGGAACACTGAAGCTTTCTTT
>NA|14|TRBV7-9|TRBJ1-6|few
CASSLAGFYSPLHF
TGTGCCAGCAGCTTAGCTGGCTTTTATTCACCCCTCCACTTT
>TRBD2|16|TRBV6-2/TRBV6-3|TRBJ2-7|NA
CASSYPSGGVSYEQYF
TGTGCCAGCAGTTACCCCAGCGGGGGAGTCTCCTACGAGCAGTACTTC
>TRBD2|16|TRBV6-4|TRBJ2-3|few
CASSETSGGAQDTQYF
TGTGCCAGCAGTGAGACTAGCGGGGGGGCCCAAGATACGCAGTATTTT
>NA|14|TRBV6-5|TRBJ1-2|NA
CASSPTGTFFGYTF
TGTGCCAGCAGTCCAACAGGTACATTTTTCGGCTACACCTTC
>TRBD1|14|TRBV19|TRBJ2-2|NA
CASSGTGGSGELFF
TGTGCCAGTAGCGGGACAGGGGGGTCCGGGGAGCTGTTTTTT
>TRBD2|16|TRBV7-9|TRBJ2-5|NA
CASSLESGGGTETQYF
TGTGCCAGCAGCTTGGAGAGCGGGGGGGGTACGGAGACCCAGTACTTC
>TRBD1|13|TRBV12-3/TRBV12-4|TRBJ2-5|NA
CASSYRGQETQYF
TGTGCCAGCAGTTACAGGGGCCAAGAGACCCAGTACTTC
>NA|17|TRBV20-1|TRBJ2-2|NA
CSASASRTGRGTGELFF
TGCAGTGCTAGTGCCTCTCGGACAGGGAGGGGCACCGGGGAGCTGTTTTTT
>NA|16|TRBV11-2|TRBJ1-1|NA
CASSLGPRGMNTEAFF
TGTGCCAGCAGCTTAGGCCCGAGAGGGATGAACACTGAAGCTTTCTTT
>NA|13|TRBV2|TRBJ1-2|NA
CASRGGDTYGYTF
TGTGCCAGCAGGGGGGGAGATACTTATGGCTACACCTTC
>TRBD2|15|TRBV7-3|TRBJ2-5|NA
CASSLRSGGSATQYF
TGTGCCAGCAGCTTACGAAGCGGGGGGTCGGCGACCCAGTACTTC
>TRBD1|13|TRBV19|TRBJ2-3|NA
CASSIRGLDTQYF
TGTGCCAGTAGTATAAGGGGGCTAGATACGCAGTATTTT
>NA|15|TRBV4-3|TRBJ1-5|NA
CASSQDFAVSQPQHF
TGCGCCAGCAGCCAAGATTTCGCGGTGAGTCAGCCCCAGCATTTT
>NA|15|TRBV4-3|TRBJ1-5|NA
CASSQTRDTNQPQHF
TGCGCCAGCAGCCAGACCCGGGACACCAATCAGCCCCAGCATTTT
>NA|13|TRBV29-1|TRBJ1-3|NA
CSATLRGGNTIYF
TGCAGCGCTACCCTCCGGGGGGGAAACACCATATATTTT
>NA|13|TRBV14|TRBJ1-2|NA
CASSQGHSSGYTF
TGTGCCAGCAGCCAAGGGCATTCTAGCGGCTACACCTTC
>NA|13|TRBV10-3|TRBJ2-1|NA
CAISHTGNNEQFF
TGTGCCATCAGTCACACGGGGAACAATGAGCAGTTCTTC
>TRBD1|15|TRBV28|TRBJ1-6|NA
CASREGQARNSPLHF
TGTGCCAGCAGGGAGGGACAGGCCAGAAATTCACCCCTCCACTTT
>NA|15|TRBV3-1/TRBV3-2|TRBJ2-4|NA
CASSRLGAGKNIQYF
TGTGCCAGCAGCCGCTTGGGGGCTGGCAAAAACATTCAGTACTTC
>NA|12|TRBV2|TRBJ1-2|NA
CASTGGEGGYTF
TGTGCCAGCACGGGAGGGGAAGGCGGCTACACCTTC